One sample yielded the 27 T cell receptor beta chains listed below, sequenced in a study of T cell repertoires in cytomegalovirus infection. Their target antigens are unknown. Using its own MiXCR run on the reads, TCRdb lists one record per CDR3 protein. This sample yields some 800,000 distinct CDR3 sequences, of which roughly 33% are seen a single time; 12% belongs to the top ten. The sequencing here drew on cultured CD8+ T cells from PBMCs, taken from culture after CMV antigen stimulation. Receptors were obtained from a human donor in good health (CMV status not recorded). Some clones in this sample may be carry-over from other donors' samples.

The chain links TRBV6-1 to TRBJ1-1; possibly TRBD1 for D (6 bases). Trimming left V 6 bases short and J 1 base short, with 12 bases between. The CDR3 contains 14 residues. Germline CDR1 reads MNHNS; CDR2 reads SASEGT. CDR3 loop: CASSLRGWNTEAFF. The DNA for the CDR3 is TGTGCCAGCAGCCTCAGGGGATGGAACACTGAAGCTTTCTTT.

This clonotype was detected only a few times. The chain is built from TRBV12-3 or TRBV12-4 and TRBJ2-5; 7 bases line up with TRBD1. The V segment lost 2 bases and the J segment 3 bases; nucleotides outside the gene matches: 9. This CDR3 comprises 16 residues. CDR3 nucleotide sequence: TGTGCCAGCAGTTTAAGGACAGGTTTTCCTAAAGAGACCCAGTACTTC. Protein: CASSLRTGFPKETQYF.

The chain is built from TRBV27 and TRBJ2-7, with TRBD2 identical over 8 bases. The CDR3 extends over 13 amino acids. J was trimmed by 3 bases and V by 5 bases; bases with no gene match: 3. Germline assignment: CDR1 MNHEY and CDR2 SMNVEV (reference sequence). CDR3 residues: CASSPTSGYEQYV. The CDR3 DNA is TGTGCCAGCAGTCCAACTAGCGGCTACGAGCAGTACGTC.

This chain connects TRBV5-4 to TRBJ2-1, with 12 bases matching TRBD2. V trimming: 0 bases; J trimming: 3 bases; junction bases outside the gene matches: 4. Germline V gene sequence: CDR1 SGHNT, CDR2 YYREEE (reference sequence). The CDR3 consists of 17 residues. The DNA for the CDR3 is TGTGCCAGCAGCTTGGGACTAGCGGGGGTGAACTACAATGAGCAGTTCTTC. It encodes CASSLGLAGVNYNEQFF.

The V and J genes are TRBV7-9 and TRBJ1-1, with TRBD1 as a possible D gene (6 bases). V was clipped by 11 bases and J by 5 bases, with 24 bases between them. The CDR3 runs 15 residues. Germline CDR1 and CDR2: SEHNR and FQNEAQ (reference sequence). The CDR3 sequence: CAGSPTAGADTEAFF. The CDR3 DNA reads TGTGCCGGGTCACCAACGGCGGGGGCGGATACTGAAGCTTTCTTT.

The chain couples TRBV27 to TRBJ2-5; TRBD2 matches 9 bases. Trimming took 6 bases from V and 5 from J; bases not matched to a gene: 10. Germline V lookup: CDR1 MNHEY, CDR2 SMNVEV (reference sequence). This CDR3 region has 15 residues. The DNA of the CDR3 is TGTGCCAGCAGCCTCAGCGGGGGGTACCTGGAGACCCAGTACTTC. This gives the protein CASSLSGGYLETQYF.

The gene calls are TRBV9 and TRBJ2-3; D remains unclear. Germline V gene data show CDR1 as SGDLS and CDR2 as YYNGEE. This CDR3 has 15 residues. Trimming stripped 0 bases from V and 1 base from J, with 9 bases between. CDR3 sequence: CASSVASRRTDTQYF. As DNA, the CDR3 is TGTGCCAGCAGCGTAGCCTCGAGGCGCACAGATACGCAGTATTTT.

This clonotype was detected a few times. The genes are TRBV5-4 and TRBJ1-1, with TRBD1 as a possible D gene (5 bases). Germline CDR1 SGHNT, CDR2 YYREEE (reference sequence). This CDR3 has 16 residues. The ends were cut back, 4 bases at V and 1 base at J, with 17 bases in the middle. In DNA form, the CDR3 reads TGTGCCAGCAGCCTCTCCCACGAGGGGCCGAACACTGAAGCTTTCTTT. Protein product: CASSLSHEGPNTEAFF.

This chain joins TRBV28 and TRBJ2-5, with 12 bases identical to TRBD2. In germline, CDR1 is MDHEN, CDR2 SYDVKM. The CDR3 consists of 16 residues. The V and J ends lost 6 bases and 5 bases, in that order; junction bases with no gene match: 10. CDR3 sequence: CASSLPLAGGSETQYF. The CDR3 DNA follows: TGTGCCAGCAGCCTCCCACTAGCGGGGGGTAGTGAGACCCAGTACTTC.

The chain links TRBV27 to TRBJ2-7; 9 positions agree with TRBD1. The CDR3 has 16 residues. The germline CDR1 and CDR2 sequences are MNHEY and SMNVEV (reference sequence). With V trimmed by 1 base and J by 5 bases, 9 bases remained unmatched. CDR3: CASSLLGGQGLDEQYV. In nucleotides, the CDR3 is TGTGCCAGCAGTTTATTAGGGGGACAGGGTCTCGACGAGCAGTACGTC.

The V and J genes are TRBV19 and TRBJ2-2; D is perhaps TRBD1 (5 bases). This CDR3 spans 14 amino acids. The V gene lost 2 bases and the J gene lost 6 bases, with 10 bases spanning the gap. Germline V gives CDR1 LNHDA, CDR2 SQIVND (reference sequence). The CDR3 loop is CASSIPGIAGELFF. As DNA, the CDR3 is TGTGCCAGTAGTATACCAGGGATTGCCGGGGAGCTGTTTTTT.

This clonotype was observed a handful of times. The CDR3 here is CAGVSADKYV. The CDR3 DNA reads TGTGCCGGGGTAAGCGCGGACAAGTACGTC. The rearrangement joins TRBV28 to TRBJ2-7; a weak D match, TRBD1 (5 bases). V was cut by 11 bases and J by 11 bases, with 16 bases left in between. The length of the CDR3 is 10 residues. CDR1 is MDHEN and CDR2 is SYDVKM in the germline V gene.

The rearrangement joins TRBV4-3 to TRBJ2-2; perhaps TRBD1 as D (6 bases). Trimming cost V 0 bases and J 0 bases, with 17 bases left between them. This CDR3 has 19 amino acids. Germline assignment: CDR1 LGHNA and CDR2 YSLEER. CDR3 nucleotides: TGCGCCAGCAGCCAAGATTCAAGCAGGGGCTTCCCGAACACCGGGGAGCTGTTTTTT. This translates into CASSQDSSRGFPNTGELFF.

A few counts support this clonotype. The chain is built from TRBV7-2 and TRBJ1-6; 7 bases are a match to TRBD1. The CDR3 runs to 19 residues. The germline gives CDR1 SGHTA, CDR2 FQGNSA. V was clipped by 1 base and J by 0 bases; unmatched bases: 9. CDR3: CASSLEQGSLLSYNSPLHF. CDR3 sequence (DNA): TGTGCCAGCAGCTTAGAACAGGGGTCCCTCCTCTCCTATAATTCACCCCTCCACTTT. Based on the CDR3 plus reference TRBV7-2 and TRBJ1-6, the full variable domain is GAGVSQSPSNKVTEKGKDVELRCDPISGHTALYWYRQSLGQGLEFLIYFQGNSAPDKSGLPSDRFSAERTGGSVSTLTIQRTQQEDSAVYLCASSLEQGSLLSYNSPLHFGNGTRLTVT.

V gene TRBV6-1 combines with J gene TRBJ2-3, with TRBD2 matching over 9 bases. Germline CDR1 is MNHNS and CDR2 is SASEGT. V lost 10 bases, J lost 1 base, and 9 bases stayed unmatched. CDR3 length: 15 amino acids. CDR3 DNA: TGTGCCACCATCGGGGCTAGCGGGGGCACAGATACGCAGTATTTT. Its protein is CATIGASGGTDTQYF.

J is TRBJ2-1 and V is TRBV9, with 9 bases matching TRBD1. This CDR3 is 16 amino acids long. With 4 bases clipped from V and 4 bases from J, the junction kept 9 bases outside the gene matches. CDR1 is SGDLS, CDR2 YYNGEE, per germline. The CDR3 region is CASSPRTGALYNEQFF. The CDR3 nucleotides read TGTGCCAGCAGCCCCCGGACAGGGGCGCTTTACAATGAGCAGTTCTTC.

This clonotype was counted ten times or more. The chain employs TRBV7-9 and TRBJ2-5, with a tentative D call TRBD2 (6 bases). The germline gives CDR1 SEHNR, CDR2 FQNEAQ (reference sequence). CDR3 length: 13 residues. Trimming left V 6 bases short and J 5 bases short, with 13 bases between. DNA of the CDR3: TGTGCCAGCAGTCCTGTTCGGGGGGAGACCCAGTACTTC. Its translation is CASSPVRGETQYF. Full variable domain (outside the CDR3, taken from reference TRBV7-9 and TRBJ2-5): DTGVSQNPRHKITKRGQNVTFRCDPISEHNRLYWYRQTLGQGPEFLTYFQNEAQLEKSRLLSDRFSAERPKGSFSTLEIQRTEQGDSAMYLCASSPVRGETQYFGPGTRLLVL.

The V gene is TRBV5-4, the J gene TRBJ2-1, with D unresolved. In germline, CDR1 is SGHNT, CDR2 YYREEE (reference sequence). V lost 0 bases and J lost 0, with 10 bases in between. The CDR3 sequence is 16 residues long. The CDR3 loop reads CASSLEPDPSYNEQFF. CDR3 nucleotides: TGTGCCAGCAGCTTGGAACCGGACCCCTCCTACAATGAGCAGTTCTTC.

This clonotype was seen many times. V is TRBV7-2 and J is TRBJ2-7; the D gene is possibly TRBD1 (5 bases). Trimming took off 2 bases at V and 3 bases at J, with 11 bases between the two ends. In germline, CDR1 is SGHTA, CDR2 FQGNSA. The CDR3 is 14 residues long. For the CDR3, the DNA is TGTGCCAGCAGCTTAATTACAGGCAACTACGAGCAGTACTTC. Translating it yields CASSLITGNYEQYF.

This clonotype was seen a few times. The rearrangement joins TRBV6-1 to TRBJ2-7; 7 bases match TRBD1. Losses at the gene ends were 0 bases for V and 0 bases for J; bases not matched to a gene: 5. The CDR3 contains 16 residues. The germline V gene encodes CDR1 MNHNS and CDR2 SASEGT. As DNA, the CDR3 is TGTGCCAGCAGTGAAGCTGTACAGGGGACCTCCTACGAGCAGTACTTC. Protein sequence: CASSEAVQGTSYEQYF.

This clonotype turned up a few times. J is TRBJ2-1 and V is TRBV27; TRBD1 is a possible D gene (7 bases). CDR3 length equals 15 residues. Trimming removed 5 bases at V and 5 bases at J, with 16 bases between. Per the germline V gene, CDR1 is MNHEY and CDR2 is SMNVEV (reference sequence). The CDR3 region is CASSPLPGGNNEQFF. The CDR3 DNA is TGTGCCAGCAGTCCTCTGCCAGGGGGGAACAATGAGCAGTTCTTC.

DNA for the CDR3: TGTGCCAGTAGTATATCGGCAGGGGGTGATGAAGCTTTCTTT. This translates into CASSISAGGDEAFF. The chain joins TRBV19 to TRBJ1-1; 7 bases match TRBD1. The CDR3 is 14 residues long. J lost 7 bases, V lost 2 bases, and 7 bases had no gene match. Germline V gene data show CDR1 as LNHDA and CDR2 as SQIVND (reference sequence).

This clonotype turned up a few times. CDR3 coding DNA: TGTGCCAGCAGTGAATGGGTGGGGGCAGGAACTGAAGCTTTCTTT. Its protein product is CASSEWVGAGTEAFF. This chain joins TRBV25-1 and TRBJ1-1, with a weak D call TRBD1 (6 bases). The germline V gene has CDR1 MGHDK and CDR2 SYGVNS. CDR3 length equals 15 residues. The V gene lost 1 base and the J gene lost 5 bases, with 14 bases spanning the gap. Using reference TRBV25-1 and TRBJ1-1 for the parts outside the CDR3, the full variable domain is EADIYQTPRYLVIGTGKKITLECSQTMGHDKMYWYQQDPGMELHLIHYSYGVNSTEKGDLSSESTVSRIRTEHFPLTLESARPSHTSQYLCASSEWVGAGTEAFFGQGTRLTVV.

The table lists this clonotype with a few counts. The J gene is TRBJ1-3, the V gene TRBV13; no firm D call. There are 15 residues in the CDR3. Germline values: CDR1 PRHDT, CDR2 FYEKMQ (reference sequence). Trimming pared 5 bases from V and 0 bases from J, leaving 11 bases between. CDR3 in DNA: TGTGCCAGCAGCCAACTACAGAGCTCTGGAAACACCATATATTTT. It yields the protein CASSQLQSSGNTIYF.

The chain couples TRBV7-8 to TRBJ1-5, with a weak D call TRBD1 (6 bases). This CDR3 has 16 residues. Germline V gives CDR1 SGHVS, CDR2 FQNEAQ. Deletions cut 0 bases from V and 6 bases from J, with 15 bases between. In DNA, the CDR3 is TGTGCCAGCAGCTTAGCGTGGGGGGGCGTTCGTCAGCCCCAGCATTTT. This encodes CASSLAWGGVRQPQHF.

The chain joins TRBV24-1 to TRBJ2-2, with 7 bases aligning to TRBD1. This CDR3 is built from 16 residues. Unmatched junction bases numbered 7, after V lost 7 bases and J lost 0 bases. Germline V CDR1 and CDR2: KGHDR, SFDVKD. Here the CDR3 reads CATSGPGTANTGELFF. CDR3 DNA: TGTGCCACCAGCGGCCCCGGGACAGCGAACACCGGGGAGCTGTTTTTT.

V is TRBV24-1 and J is TRBJ2-1, with 12 bases fitting TRBD1. This CDR3 spans 15 amino acids. V gave up 3 bases and J gave up 7 bases; unmatched junction bases: 3. From germline, CDR1 is KGHDR and CDR2 SFDVKD. Here the CDR3 reads CATSDRDRGQNEQFF. CDR3 DNA: TGTGCCACCAGTGATCGGGACAGGGGGCAGAATGAGCAGTTCTTC.